A selection of T cell receptor beta chains follows, all from one sample in a study of radiation and T cells in renal cell carcinoma. Generated by immunoSEQ multiplex PCR, the TCRdb table keeps only in-frame clones and is missing some. Among about 170,000 clones, roughly 90% were seen once, and the ten largest hold approximately 10%. The specimen was blood, collected from a patient whose treatment included radiotherapy and nephrectomy. Receptors were obtained from a woman between 50 and 59 years old with renal cell carcinoma. Each CDR3 is given with its conserved first and last residue. The order of the fields is clone size, V gene, J gene, D gene, CDR3 DNA, CDR3 protein. A D gene is named only where the DNA matches it firmly. Size is omitted from some rows. Given values are once, few, many or a class for expanded clones.

clone size: once
V gene: TRBV7-2
J gene: TRBJ2-7
D gene: NA
CDR3 DNA: TGTGCCAGCAGCTTACCCGGGGGAGGCTACGAGCAGTACTTC
CDR3 protein: CASSLPGGGYEQYF

clone size: NA
V gene: TRBV30
J gene: TRBJ1-6
D gene: NA
CDR3 DNA: TGTGCCTGGAGTGTCTCTGGGGGGCCCCTCCACTTT
CDR3 protein: CAWSVSGGPLHF

clone size: NA
V gene: TRBV7-9
J gene: TRBJ1-1
D gene: TRBD1
CDR3 DNA: TGTGCCAGCAGCTTAGTTCAGGGGGCGATCACTGAAGCTTTCTTT
CDR3 protein: CASSLVQGAITEAFF

clone size: NA
V gene: TRBV15
J gene: TRBJ1-3
D gene: TRBD1
CDR3 DNA: TGTGCCACCCGGGAATGGGACAGGGTAGCTTCTGGAAACACCATATATTTT
CDR3 protein: CATREWDRVASGNTIYF

clone size: NA
V gene: TRBV19
J gene: TRBJ1-1
D gene: NA
CDR3 DNA: TGTGCCAGTAGTGAAAGTAGTTCTCGATCAGTGCTGCGGGGCACTGAAGCTTTCTTT
CDR3 protein: CASSESSSRSVLRGTEAFF

clone size: once
V gene: TRBV7-2
J gene: TRBJ1-2
D gene: TRBD1
CDR3 DNA: TGTGCCAGCAGCCGTACCGGGGACAGGAGCACGTATGGCTACACCTTC
CDR3 protein: CASSRTGDRSTYGYTF

clone size: NA
V gene: TRBV6-5
J gene: TRBJ2-4
D gene: TRBD2
CDR3 DNA: TGTGCCAGCAGTGGGACTAGCGGGGGGCCTCAGTACTTC
CDR3 protein: CASSGTSGGPQYF

clone size: few
V gene: TRBV19
J gene: TRBJ1-4
D gene: NA
CDR3 DNA: TGTGCCAGTAGCCAGGACCCTAGGGAAAAACTGTTTTTT
CDR3 protein: CASSQDPREKLFF

clone size: NA
V gene: TRBV11-2
J gene: TRBJ2-3
D gene: NA
CDR3 DNA: TGTGCCAGCAGCTTAGAGCGGGCCAACGGCGGGGCGCAGTATTTT
CDR3 protein: CASSLERANGGAQYF

clone size: once
V gene: TRBV19
J gene: TRBJ2-3
D gene: NA
CDR3 DNA: TGTGCCAGTAGTATCACGGGGGCAGATACGCAGTATTTT
CDR3 protein: CASSITGADTQYF

clone size: NA
V gene: TRBV14
J gene: TRBJ1-5
D gene: NA
CDR3 DNA: TGTGCCAGCAGCCAAGGTTGGGGGCAAAATCAGCCCCAGCATTTT
CDR3 protein: CASSQGWGQNQPQHF

clone size: NA
V gene: TRBV5-5
J gene: TRBJ2-7
D gene: NA
CDR3 DNA: TGTGCCAGCAGCTTGTACAGGGAATACGAGCAGTACTTC
CDR3 protein: CASSLYREYEQYF

clone size: NA
V gene: TRBV11-1
J gene: TRBJ1-1
D gene: NA
CDR3 DNA: TGTGCCAGCACTCCGTTACAGGGTAGGCGGGTAGCTTTCTTT
CDR3 protein: CASTPLQGRRVAFF

clone size: NA
V gene: TRBV13
J gene: TRBJ2-6
D gene: TRBD1
CDR3 DNA: TGTGCCAGCAGTACAGGGGCTGGGGCCAACGTCCTGACTTTC
CDR3 protein: CASSTGAGANVLTF

clone size: NA
V gene: TRBV6-4
J gene: TRBJ1-2
D gene: TRBD1
CDR3 DNA: TGTGCCAGCAGCGCCCGGGACAGGGTAGGGGCCTTCCCGAAAAACTATGGCTACACCTTC
CDR3 protein: CASSARDRVGAFPKNYGYTF

clone size: few
V gene: TRBV2
J gene: TRBJ1-5
D gene: TRBD1
CDR3 DNA: TGTGCCAGCAGTGTCACCGGGACAGGGGATCAGCCCCAGCATTTT
CDR3 protein: CASSVTGTGDQPQHF

clone size: NA
V gene: TRBV5-1
J gene: TRBJ2-2
D gene: NA
CDR3 DNA: TGCGCCAGCAACGAGGGCGGGGAGAACACCGGGGAGCTGTTTTTT
CDR3 protein: CASNEGGENTGELFF

clone size: few
V gene: TRBV30
J gene: TRBJ1-5
D gene: NA
CDR3 DNA: TGTGCCTGGAGTGTAAGGGGCAGGGGTGAACAGCCCCAGCATTTT
CDR3 protein: CAWSVRGRGEQPQHF

clone size: once
V gene: TRBV6-1
J gene: TRBJ2-1
D gene: NA
CDR3 DNA: TGTGCCAGCGGCAGACAGTTACATGAGCAGTTCTTC
CDR3 protein: CASGRQLHEQFF

clone size: once
V gene: TRBV5-1
J gene: TRBJ1-4
D gene: TRBD1
CDR3 DNA: TGCGCCAGCAGCTTGGATTTGGGACAGGGAAATGAAAAACTGTTTTTT
CDR3 protein: CASSLDLGQGNEKLFF